This T cell receptor beta chain derives from a study of response to subunit inactivated influenza vaccine. CDR1 SGDLS and CDR2 YYNGEE come from the germline V gene. Trimming removed 4 bases from V and 2 bases from J, with 15 bases in between. The CDR3 spans 16 residues. TCRdb itself ran the RT-PCR reads through MiXCR, one entry per CDR3 protein. In the table there are more than 150,000 distinct CDR3 sequences, around 9.2% of which are singletons. The sequences come from non-naive T cells sorted from PBMCs, collected on the day of vaccination. The origin of this receptor is a man between 50 and 59 years old who received an inactivated influenza vaccine. The genes are TRBV9 and TRBJ1-4, with D maybe TRBD1 (5 bases). CDR3 region: CASSPAAGSTNEKLFF. The CDR3 DNA reads as TGTGCCAGCAGCCCAGCAGCAGGGAGTACTAATGAAAAACTGTTTTTT.